The 16 T cell receptor beta chains listed next were all sequenced from one sample in a study of cytomegalovirus exposure and HLA in healthy donors (TCRdb year 2017). Libraries were built with the immunoSEQ multiplex PCR assay. TCRdb holds this immuneACCESS table with in-frame rearrangements only. Some clones are missing; in checked studies, unresolved V genes explain under half, and the rest has no known cause. A total of 170,000 or so clones appear in this sample, approximately 84% of them only once. 2.5% to 3% of the sample belongs to the ten largest clones. The sample taken for sequencing was PBMCs. Receptors were obtained from a woman aged 18 to 35 in good health and CMV-seropositive.

The chain carries TRBV14 and TRBJ1-5; tentatively, D is TRBD1 (5 bases). CDR3 size: 13 residues. The V end was cut by 0 bases, the J end by 9 bases, with 9 bases between. Germline loops: CDR1 SGHDN, CDR2 FVKESK. The CDR3 sequence: CASSQDRGGPQHF. Here the CDR3 DNA reads TGTGCCAGCAGCCAAGATCGGGGGGGGCCCCAGCATTTT.

The CDR3 reads CASSPGDRGLSNQPQHF. The CDR3 DNA sequence: TGTGCCAGCTCACCTGGGGACAGGGGGTTGAGCAATCAGCCCCAGCATTTT. The chain couples TRBV18 to TRBJ1-5, with 11 bases aligning to TRBD1. Germline CDR1 reads KGHSH; CDR2 reads LQKENI. The V and J ends lost 3 bases and 1 base, in that order; junction bases with no gene match: 5. CDR3 length: 17 residues.

The chain recombines TRBV7-2 with TRBJ1-6; 9 nucleotides align to TRBD1. V trimming: 5 bases; J trimming: 9 bases; junction bases outside the gene matches: 5. The CDR3 is 14 residues long. Germline CDR1 and CDR2: SGHTA and FQGNSA. The CDR3 spells CASSPTGGGSPLHF. The CDR3 nucleotides read TGTGCCAGCAGCCCCACAGGGGGCGGTTCACCCCTCCACTTT. Together with reference TRBV7-2 and TRBJ1-6, the CDR3 gives the full variable domain: GAGVSQSPSNKVTEKGKDVELRCDPISGHTALYWYRQSLGQGLEFLIYFQGNSAPDKSGLPSDRFSAERTGGSVSTLTIQRTQQEDSAVYLCASSPTGGGSPLHFGNGTRLTVT.

As to this clone: At one end the junction does not follow the germline gene, possibly because of a read error. The chain employs TRBV2 and TRBJ2-3; TRBD2 matches at 9 bases. The germline V gene has CDR1 SNHLY and CDR2 FYNNEI. There are 15 residues in the CDR3. The CDR3 reads CASSKAGGGTDTQYF. In DNA, the CDR3 is TGTGCCAGCAGTAAAGCGGGGGGAGGGACAGATACGCAGTATTTT.

This sequence joins TRBV4-1 and TRBJ2-7; the match to TRBD1 covers 10 bases. The V gene end was trimmed by 3 bases and the J gene end by 7 bases; junction bases not matched to a gene: 18. The CDR3 covers 18 residues. The germline gives CDR1 MGHRA, CDR2 YSYEKL. This chain's CDR3 is CASSHKGGATGGRWEQYF. For the CDR3, the DNA is TGCGCCAGCAGCCACAAGGGCGGGGCGACAGGGGGCCGCTGGGAGCAGTACTTC.

The chain employs TRBV4-3 and TRBJ2-7; a possible D gene is TRBD1 (5 bases). V was shortened by 0 bases and J by 1 base, with 7 bases between the two germline ends. CDR1 is LGHNA, CDR2 YSLEER, per germline. This CDR3 comprises 14 residues. The CDR3 sequence: CASSQDRESYEQYF. DNA for the CDR3: TGCGCCAGCAGCCAAGACAGGGAATCCTACGAGCAGTACTTC.

The chain is built from TRBV25-1 and TRBJ1-2, with 7 positions matching TRBD1. The ends lost 6 bases at V and 5 bases at J; junction bases unmatched: 6. The germline CDR1 and CDR2 sequences are MGHDK and SYGVNS. The CDR3 extends over 13 amino acids. The CDR3 DNA reads TGTGCCAGCAGAGACAGGGCGGGTTATGGCTACACCTTC. It specifies CASRDRAGYGYTF.

J is TRBJ2-7 and V is TRBV7-2; D not certain. V lost 0 bases and J lost 5, with 8 bases in between. The CDR3 consists of 13 residues. Germline loops: CDR1 SGHTA, CDR2 FQGNSA. CDR3 in amino acids: CASSLALVDEQYF. CDR3 in DNA: TGTGCCAGCAGCTTAGCGCTAGTAGACGAGCAGTACTTC.

The V call is TRBV6-5, the J call TRBJ2-7, with a possible D match to TRBD1 (5 bases). V was pared by 5 bases and J by 3 bases, with 14 bases between. CDR3 length: 14 amino acids. Germline CDR1 and CDR2: MNHEY and SVGAGI. DNA of the CDR3: TGTGCCAGCAGTCCCCAGGGTATCAACTACGAGCAGTACTTC. Protein: CASSPQGINYEQYF.

This chain uses TRBV10-3 with TRBJ2-7, with D unresolved. The CDR3 totals 14 residues. In germline, CDR1 is ENHRY, CDR2 SYGVKD. Trimming cost V 0 bases and J 5 bases, with 11 bases left between them. The chain's CDR3 is CAISESMKPNEQYF. DNA for the CDR3: TGTGCCATCAGTGAGTCGATGAAGCCTAACGAGCAGTACTTC.

The gene calls are TRBV7-3 and TRBJ1-2; TRBD1 is a possible D gene (5 bases). The CDR3 contains 13 residues. Germline CDR1 is SGHTA and CDR2 is FQGTGA. V was shortened by 0 bases and J by 6 bases, with 8 bases between the two germline ends. CDR3 bases: TGTGCCAGCAGCTTAACCAGGGATGATGGCTACACCTTC. Amino acid sequence: CASSLTRDDGYTF.

This chain uses TRBV14 with TRBJ1-1, with D possibly matching TRBD1 (5 bases). Trimming took off 2 bases at V and 3 bases at J, with 13 bases between the two ends. The germline CDR1 and CDR2 sequences are SGHDN and FVKESK. This CDR3 is built from 15 residues. The CDR3 DNA follows: TGTGCCAGCAGCCAATATGTAGGGGCTGACACTGAAGCTTTCTTT. Its protein product is CASSQYVGADTEAFF. Full variable domain (remainder filled in from reference TRBV14 and TRBJ1-1): EAGVTQFPSHSVIEKGQTVTLRCDPISGHDNLYWYRRVMGKEIKFLLHFVKESKQDESGMPNNRFLAERTGGTYSTLKVQPAELEDSGVYFCASSQYVGADTEAFFGQGTRLTVV.

This chain joins TRBV25-1 and TRBJ1-4; D gene unclear. The CDR3 is 14 amino acids. Deletions cut 1 base from V and 8 bases from J, with 11 bases between. Germline lookup yields CDR1 MGHDK and CDR2 SYGVNS. Here the CDR3 reads CASSESPVTEKLFF. The CDR3 DNA follows: TGTGCCAGCAGTGAATCCCCGGTTACGGAAAAACTGTTTTTT.

In this sample, this clone turned up a few times. The rearrangement uses TRBV14 and TRBJ2-5; D gene uncertain. The germline V gene has CDR1 SGHDN and CDR2 FVKESK. This CDR3 has 14 residues. The ends were cut back, 1 base at V and 5 bases at J, with 11 bases in the middle. CDR3 nucleotides: TGTGCCAGCAGCCAAGGAGCTAGATCTGAGACCCAGTACTTC. Amino acids: CASSQGARSETQYF.

The V call is TRBV14, the J call TRBJ2-7; 8 nucleotides line up with TRBD1. Germline CDR1 SGHDN, CDR2 FVKESK. J lost 3 bases, V lost 3 bases, and 10 bases had no gene match. The CDR3 consists of 16 residues. The CDR3 protein is CASSQLGTGRIYEQYF. DNA of the CDR3: TGTGCCAGCAGCCAGCTAGGGACAGGCCGGATCTACGAGCAGTACTTC.

This chain uses TRBV2 with TRBJ1-4; a weak D match, TRBD1 (5 bases). This CDR3 spans 15 amino acids. Trimming pared 3 bases from V and 11 bases from J, leaving 19 bases between. Germline V lookup: CDR1 SNHLY, CDR2 FYNNEI. CDR3 protein: CASSDRTSIMSKLFF. CDR3 DNA: TGTGCCAGCAGTGACCGGACAAGCATCATGAGTAAACTGTTTTTT.